These T cell receptor beta chains were read from a single sample in a study of human T cells and chemical hapten exposure. TCRdb recomputed calls from the RACE reads with MiXCR, one row per CDR3 protein. The profile shows 150,000 to 200,000 distinct CDR3 sequences, about 30% of them singletons. The sequences come from whole blood, collected in connection with sensitization to the hapten diphenylcyclopropenone (DPC). The receptors were sampled from a young woman with alopecia areata. Some clones in this sample may be carry-over from other donors' samples. Both conserved end residues are part of each CDR3. Fields, in order: CDR3 DNA, CDR3 protein, D gene, clone size, J gene, V gene. D genes are given only for firm matches. A row's size may be missing; if present it is once, few, many or a size class.

CDR3nt: TGCAGCGTTGGACAGGGACGAGAGACCCAGTACTTC; CDR3aa: CSVGQGRETQYF; d_gene: TRBD1; abundance: few; j_gene: TRBJ2-5; v_gene: TRBV29-1
CDR3nt: TGTGCCTTAATGACAAGATTGAACACTGAAGCTTTCTTT; CDR3aa: CALMTRLNTEAFF; d_gene: .; abundance: few; j_gene: TRBJ1-1; v_gene: TRBV30
CDR3nt: TGTGCCAGCAGCCAATCGTTTATGGACGGATGGCTTGGGGAGCTGTTTTTT; CDR3aa: CASSQSFMDGWLGELFF; d_gene: .; abundance: .; j_gene: TRBJ2-2; v_gene: TRBV3-1
CDR3nt: TGTGCCAGCAGCCCCCAGGACAGGGGGAGCGATGGCTACACCTTC; CDR3aa: CASSPQDRGSDGYTF; d_gene: TRBD1; abundance: once; j_gene: TRBJ1-2; v_gene: TRBV9
CDR3nt: TGTGCCAGCAGCGTAGGAGGCGGGACGGAAACTTACGAGCAGTACTTC; CDR3aa: CASSVGGGTETYEQYF; d_gene: .; abundance: .; j_gene: TRBJ2-7; v_gene: TRBV9
CDR3nt: TGTGCCAGCAGCTTCCGACGGGATACGCAGTATTTT; CDR3aa: CASSFRRDTQYF; d_gene: .; abundance: .; j_gene: TRBJ2-3; v_gene: TRBV11-2
CDR3nt: TGTGCCAGCAGCGTGGGGGACGCCAGCTACGAGCAGTACTTC; CDR3aa: CASSVGDASYEQYF; d_gene: .; abundance: .; j_gene: TRBJ2-7; v_gene: TRBV9
CDR3nt: TGCGCCAGCAGCCAAGACGGGGGAGGGGGTACGCAGTATTTT; CDR3aa: CASSQDGGGGTQYF; d_gene: .; abundance: .; j_gene: TRBJ2-3; v_gene: TRBV4-3
CDR3nt: TGTGCCAGCAGCTCAGGACTAGCGGGGAACAATGAGCAGTTCTTC; CDR3aa: CASSSGLAGNNEQFF; d_gene: TRBD2; abundance: few; j_gene: TRBJ2-1; v_gene: TRBV7-3
CDR3nt: TGCGCCAGCAGGACTCTTATGCGGGGGGATCAAGAGACCCAGTACTTC; CDR3aa: CASRTLMRGDQETQYF; d_gene: TRBD2; abundance: many; j_gene: TRBJ2-5; v_gene: TRBV4-1
CDR3nt: TGTGCCACCAGTGATCGGACAGGGAGGGATGGCTACACCTTC; CDR3aa: CATSDRTGRDGYTF; d_gene: TRBD1; abundance: .; j_gene: TRBJ1-2; v_gene: TRBV24-1
CDR3nt: TGCAGCGGGGCCCTGGGCACTGAAGCTTTCTTT; CDR3aa: CSGALGTEAFF; d_gene: .; abundance: once; j_gene: TRBJ1-1; v_gene: TRBV29-1
CDR3nt: TGCAGCGTTGAAAGAGGCTATGGCTACACCTTC; CDR3aa: CSVERGYGYTF; d_gene: .; abundance: .; j_gene: TRBJ1-2; v_gene: TRBV29-1
CDR3nt: TGTGCCAGCAGCGGAACGGGACATAATACGCAGTATTTT; CDR3aa: CASSGTGHNTQYF; d_gene: .; abundance: few; j_gene: TRBJ2-3; v_gene: TRBV7-2
CDR3nt: TGTCCCAGCAGTTACTCGGAGACAAGAAACACTGAAGCTTTCTTT; CDR3aa: CPSSYSETRNTEAFF; d_gene: .; abundance: .; j_gene: TRBJ1-1; v_gene: TRBV6-2/TRBV6-3
CDR3nt: TGTGCCAGCAGTTCGTCAGGGTTTAACAATCAGCCCCAGCATTTT; CDR3aa: CASSSSGFNNQPQHF; d_gene: .; abundance: .; j_gene: TRBJ1-5; v_gene: TRBV6-1
CDR3nt: TGCAGCGGGGACAGGGGCTTCGGAGAGACCCAGTACTTC; CDR3aa: CSGDRGFGETQYF; d_gene: TRBD1; abundance: .; j_gene: TRBJ2-5; v_gene: TRBV29-1
CDR3nt: TGTGCCAGTTCTACCGGGGACTCACCCCTCCACTTT; CDR3aa: CASSTGDSPLHF; d_gene: .; abundance: .; j_gene: TRBJ1-6; v_gene: TRBV9
CDR3nt: TGTGCCAGCAGCTTAATACGGGCGGTTGAAGCTTTCTTT; CDR3aa: CASSLIRAVEAFF; d_gene: .; abundance: few; j_gene: TRBJ1-1; v_gene: TRBV11-2
CDR3nt: TGTGCCAGCAGCCAGGGAGTCACTGAAGCTTTCTTT; CDR3aa: CASSQGVTEAFF; d_gene: .; abundance: few; j_gene: TRBJ1-1; v_gene: TRBV4-1
CDR3nt: TGTGCCACGTCAGGGAACAATAATCCCGAGCAGTACTTC; CDR3aa: CATSGNNNPEQYF; d_gene: .; abundance: few; j_gene: TRBJ2-7; v_gene: TRBV2
CDR3nt: TGTGCCAGTAGTACACACCCGACAGCGCAAAACAATGAGCAGTTCTTC; CDR3aa: CASSTHPTAQNNEQFF; d_gene: .; abundance: .; j_gene: TRBJ2-1; v_gene: TRBV19
CDR3nt: TGCAGCGTTCAGGGGGGGGAGACCCAGTACTTC; CDR3aa: CSVQGGETQYF; d_gene: .; abundance: .; j_gene: TRBJ2-5; v_gene: TRBV29-1
CDR3nt: TGTGCCAGCAGTGATCAGGGACTTCTCAATGAAAAACTGTTTTTT; CDR3aa: CASSDQGLLNEKLFF; d_gene: .; abundance: many; j_gene: TRBJ1-4; v_gene: TRBV25-1
CDR3nt: TGTGCCAGCACCCGAACACGGGGCGCCTACAATGAGCAGTTCTTC; CDR3aa: CASTRTRGAYNEQFF; d_gene: .; abundance: once; j_gene: TRBJ2-1; v_gene: TRBV12-3/TRBV12-4
CDR3nt: TGCAGCGTTGAGGAAGGGGCCGGTGATACGCAGTATTTT; CDR3aa: CSVEEGAGDTQYF; d_gene: .; abundance: .; j_gene: TRBJ2-3; v_gene: TRBV29-1
CDR3nt: TGTGCCAGCAGCTCCCCTCCCGCCGGGACAGGGGGAGAGACCCAGTACTTC; CDR3aa: CASSSPPAGTGGETQYF; d_gene: TRBD1; abundance: few; j_gene: TRBJ2-5; v_gene: TRBV7-8
CDR3nt: TGTGCCAGCTCCACGGGACAGGGCGTCGGCGAGCAGTACTTC; CDR3aa: CASSTGQGVGEQYF; d_gene: TRBD1; abundance: .; j_gene: TRBJ2-7; v_gene: TRBV18
CDR3nt: TGCAGTGCTAGGCGACGGGGTAAATACAATGAGCAGTTCTTC; CDR3aa: CSARRRGKYNEQFF; d_gene: .; abundance: once; j_gene: TRBJ2-1; v_gene: TRBV20-1
CDR3nt: TGCAGCGCCGCTGGGGTCGGTGGGGCCAACGTCCTGACTTTC; CDR3aa: CSAAGVGGANVLTF; d_gene: .; abundance: few; j_gene: TRBJ2-6; v_gene: TRBV29-1
CDR3nt: TGCGCCAGCAGCCACGCAAAGAAGAATGAGCAGTTCTTC; CDR3aa: CASSHAKKNEQFF; d_gene: .; abundance: few; j_gene: TRBJ2-1; v_gene: TRBV4-1
CDR3nt: TGTGCCAGCAGCTTGGGGACAGGCGAGCAGTACTTC; CDR3aa: CASSLGTGEQYF; d_gene: TRBD1; abundance: .; j_gene: TRBJ2-7; v_gene: TRBV5-6